The rows below give T cell receptor beta chains drawn from one sample of a study of cytomegalovirus exposure and HLA in healthy donors. Some clones are missing from TCRdb's copy, which holds only in-frame ones; the method was immunoSEQ multiplex PCR. The sample includes 80,000 to 100,000 clones, 70% to 75% of them seen just once. Sample: PBMCs. These receptors were collected from a woman aged 18-30 years in good health and CMV-seropositive. The CDR3 runs from the conserved cysteine through the conserved F or W. Each record gives: V gene, clone size, J gene, D gene, CDR3 DNA, CDR3 protein. A D gene is named only where the DNA matches it firmly. For some rows the clone size is stated as once, few or many, or as a class when expanded; others skip it.

>TRBV6-4|-|TRBJ1-2|-
TGTGCCAGCAGTGACCGGTATGGCTACACCTTC
CASSDRYGYTF
>TRBV9|once|TRBJ2-3|-
TGTGCCAGCAGCGTAGGGAAGACAGCTATCCTCACAGATACGCAGTATTTT
CASSVGKTAILTDTQYF
>TRBV27|-|TRBJ2-1|-
TGTGCCAGCCACAGGGGGGGGACAGTCTACAATGAGCAGTTCTTC
CASHRGGTVYNEQFF
>TRBV27|-|TRBJ1-1|-
TGTGCCAGCAGTCCCCCTCGCTGGGGGCGAAAACGGGCAGCTTTCTTT
CASSPPRWGRKRAAFF
>TRBV5-1|-|TRBJ2-6|TRBD1
TGCGCCAGCAGCACCGGGACAGGGGGCTCTGGGGCCAACGGCCTGACTTTC
CASSTGTGGSGANGLTF
>TRBV13|few|TRBJ2-2|-
TGTGCCAGCAGCAAGGGAGGGAACACCGGGGAGCTGTTTTTT
CASSKGGNTGELFF
>TRBV28|-|TRBJ2-7|-
TGTGCCAGCAGTTTTTCCGGCGGACAGCGGAGCTCCTACGAGCAGTACTTC
CASSFSGGQRSSYEQYF
>TRBV5-4|-|TRBJ2-7|TRBD1
TGTGCCAGCAGCTTACCGGGACAGGGGTACGAGCAGTACTTC
CASSLPGQGYEQYF
>TRBV7-9|few|TRBJ1-2|-
TGTTCCAGCAGCCTGTACGGGGGGAGCTATGGCTACACCTTC
CSSSLYGGSYGYTF
>TRBV5-1|-|TRBJ2-7|-
TGCGCCAGCAGCTCCGCGGGACCAACCTACGAGCAGTACTTC
CASSSAGPTYEQYF
>TRBV4-3|-|TRBJ1-2|-
TGCGCCAGCAGCCAAGATCCAACAGGAGATCTGCATGGCTACACCTTC
CASSQDPTGDLHGYTF
>TRBV12-2|-|TRBJ2-2|-
TGTGCAAGTCGCTTAGCGAAGGCATCTCAAAAGCGGGCGAACACCGGGGAGCTGTTTTTT
CASRLAKASQKRANTGELFF
>TRBV6-5|-|TRBJ2-7|TRBD2
TGTGCCAGCAGTTACGGCGGGAGGTCCTCCTACGAGCAGTACTTC
CASSYGGRSSYEQYF
>TRBV28|-|TRBJ1-5|-
TGTGCCAGCAGTACAGTGACAGGTAATCAGCCCCAGCATTTT
CASSTVTGNQPQHF
>TRBV4-3|-|TRBJ1-1|-
TGCGCCAGCAGCCAGATGAGCGGAAACACTGAAGCTTTCTTT
CASSQMSGNTEAFF
>TRBV5-4|-|TRBJ1-4|-
TGTGCCAGCAGCTTGGTTGGGGGCGCAACTAATGAAAAACTGTTTTTT
CASSLVGGATNEKLFF
>TRBV4-3|-|TRBJ2-7|-
TGCGCCAGCAGCCAAGATCCCGGGGGAACCTACGAGCAGTACTTC
CASSQDPGGTYEQYF
>TRBV2|-|TRBJ2-5|-
TGTGCCAGCAGTGATCTACAAGAGACCCAGTACTTC
CASSDLQETQYF
>TRBV7-9|-|TRBJ1-2|TRBD1
TGTGCCAGCAGTGCAGCGACAGGGGGCGCGGGCTATGGCTACACCTTC
CASSAATGGAGYGYTF
>TRBV11-2|few|TRBJ1-4|TRBD1
TGTGCCAGCAGCCCGGGGACAGGGGGTGAAAAACTGTTTTTT
CASSPGTGGEKLFF
>TRBV2|-|TRBJ2-1|TRBD2
TGTGCCAGCAGTGAGGGGCGGGAGAAGACCAATGAGCAGTTCTTC
CASSEGREKTNEQFF
>TRBV5-1|-|TRBJ2-7|TRBD1
TGCGCCAGCAGCCCCGAAGGGGACAGCGGATACGAGCAGTACTTC
CASSPEGDSGYEQYF
>TRBV7-2|-|TRBJ2-4|TRBD1
TGTGCCAGCAGTCCACTAGACAGGGCAGGAAACATTCAGTACTTC
CASSPLDRAGNIQYF
>TRBV19|-|TRBJ1-6|-
TGTGCCAGTAGTTCCGGACAAAACTATAATTCACCCCTCCACTTT
CASSSGQNYNSPLHF
>TRBV19|-|TRBJ2-5|-
TGTGCCAGTAGTAGCGGACACGGGGAGACCCAGTACTTC
CASSSGHGETQYF
>TRBV5-5|-|TRBJ1-2|-
TGTGCCAGCAGCGAGGAGGTAGCCTACCGAGCTAACTATGGCTACACCTTC
CASSEEVAYRANYGYTF
>TRBV2|-|TRBJ2-7|TRBD1
TGTGCCAGCAGTCACGACAGGGGGTACTTC
CASSHDRGYF
>TRBV9|few|TRBJ2-7|TRBD2
TGTGCCAGCAGCGCCGTTGGCGGGGGGCAGTACTTC
CASSAVGGGQYF
>TRBV6-1|-|TRBJ2-5|TRBD1
TGTGCCAGCAGTGATTCCGGGACAGGGGTGAATGAGCAGTACTTC
CASSDSGTGVNEQYF
>TRBV15|few|TRBJ1-5|-
TGTGCCACCAGCTTCGGGGATAGCAATCAGCCCCAGCATTTT
CATSFGDSNQPQHF
>TRBV2|few|TRBJ2-7|-
TGTGCCAGCAGTGTAAACCGGGACTGGGGCTCCTACGAGCAGTACTTC
CASSVNRDWGSYEQYF
>TRBV11-3|-|TRBJ2-2|TRBD2
TGTGCCAGCAGCTTTACAGCGGGAGTGGGTACCGGGGAGCTGTTTTTT
CASSFTAGVGTGELFF
>TRBV19|-|TRBJ1-2|-
TGTGCCAGTAGTGCCTTAACCCTTATTCAGGGATCCTATGGCTACACCTTC
CASSALTLIQGSYGYTF
>TRBV7-9|once|TRBJ1-2|-
TGTGCCAGCAGCCCTGAGGAGCAATTGCGCCACTTC
CASSPEEQLRHF
>TRBV9|-|TRBJ2-3|-
TGTGCCAGCAGCGTAGGCGGTACGCAGTATTTT
CASSVGGTQYF
>TRBV5-5|-|TRBJ1-5|-
TGTGCCAGCAGCCCCCCGGGAGGTAGCAATCAGCCCCAGCATTTT
CASSPPGGSNQPQHF
>TRBV5-1|-|TRBJ1-2|-
TGCGCCAGCAGCTTGCGGGTGGATCCCTATGGCTACACCTTC
CASSLRVDPYGYTF
>TRBV28|-|TRBJ1-2|-
TGTGCCAGCAGCCTAGGGCAGGGAAACTATGGCTACACCTTC
CASSLGQGNYGYTF
>TRBV4-3|few|TRBJ1-1|-
TGCGCCAGCAGCCGGGAGCGGGGAACCTTGAACACTGAAGCTTTCTTT
CASSRERGTLNTEAFF
>TRBV27|-|TRBJ1-6|TRBD1
TGTGCCACGGAGACAGGGTACCACTTT
CATETGYHF
>TRBV6-1|-|TRBJ2-7|TRBD2
TGTGCCAGCAGTGAGGGGGGGATCTCCTACGAGCAGTACTTC
CASSEGGISYEQYF
>TRBV18|-|TRBJ2-3|TRBD2
TGTGCCAGCTTAGTAGCGGGGGGGCCGGGAGATACGCAGTATTTT
CASLVAGGPGDTQYF
>TRBV6-5|few|TRBJ1-3|-
TGTGCCAGCAGTTACTCGAACCGGGGGAACGGAAACACCATATATTTT
CASSYSNRGNGNTIYF
>TRBV5-1|-|TRBJ1-4|-
TGCGCCAGCAGCTTGGTGCAGGGAGGTGAAAAACTGTTTTTT
CASSLVQGGEKLFF
>TRBV7-9|few|TRBJ1-6|TRBD1
TGTGCCAGCAGCTTAGACGGGACAGGGGGCAATTCACCCCTCCACTTT
CASSLDGTGGNSPLHF
>TRBV7-2|-|TRBJ1-1|TRBD1
TGTGCCAGCAGCCCCGGACAGGGGAGTACTGAAGCTTTCTTT
CASSPGQGSTEAFF
>TRBV9|-|TRBJ2-5|-
TGTGCCAGCAGCGTAGTGCCAGGGTCACAAGAGACCCAGTACTTC
CASSVVPGSQETQYF
>TRBV5-4|-|TRBJ1-3|-
TGTGCCAGCAGCTTAGGAGGGGCACTCTCTGGAAACACCATATATTTT
CASSLGGALSGNTIYF
>TRBV4-2|-|TRBJ1-1|TRBD1
TGTGCCAGCAGCCAAGATCCAGGGGGCGGGAGGGCTGAAGCTTTCTTT
CASSQDPGGGRAEAFF
>TRBV6-5|-|TRBJ2-7|-
TGTGCCAGCAGTTATACAGGTTCCTACGAGCAGTACTTC
CASSYTGSYEQYF
>TRBV21-1|-|TRBJ1-1|-
TGTGCCAGCAGCCCAGGCGAGAACACTGAAGCTTTCTTT
CASSPGENTEAFF
>TRBV19|-|TRBJ2-1|TRBD2
TGTGCCAGTAGTATAGCATTAGGACTAGCGGGCGATGAGCAGTTCTTC
CASSIALGLAGDEQFF
>TRBV7-9|-|TRBJ1-2|TRBD1
TGTGCCAGCAGCCCAAACTGGACAGGGGGCGATGGCTACACCTTC
CASSPNWTGGDGYTF
>TRBV9|-|TRBJ1-1|TRBD1
TGTGCCAGCAGCGTAGATGGGGCAGGGGGCACTGAAGCTTTCTTT
CASSVDGAGGTEAFF
>TRBV4-2|-|TRBJ2-4|-
TGTGCCAGCAGCCAAGGAGACAGGAGCCTACTAGCCAAAAACATTCAGTACTTC
CASSQGDRSLLAKNIQYF
>TRBV9|few|TRBJ2-1|TRBD2
TGTGCCAGCAGCCCTTCGAGCGGGAGAGTCAATGAGCAGTTCTTC
CASSPSSGRVNEQFF
>TRBV6-1|few|TRBJ2-1|TRBD1
TGTGCCAGCAGACCGGGACAGCTCAATGAGCAGTTCTTC
CASRPGQLNEQFF
>TRBV10-3|-|TRBJ2-7|-
TGTGCCATCGCGGAGGGGTCCTACGAGCAGTACTTC
CAIAEGSYEQYF
>TRBV29-1|-|TRBJ1-1|-
TGCAGCGTTGAAGTGTCCGAGGGCACTGAAGCTTTCTTT
CSVEVSEGTEAFF
>TRBV28|-|TRBJ1-2|TRBD1
TGTGCCAGCAGACTCGGGACAGGGACTAACTATGGCTACACCTTC
CASRLGTGTNYGYTF